A single sample is the source of the 15 T cell receptor beta chains below, sequenced in a study of radiation and T cells in renal cell carcinoma. Time point given: blood 4 weeks post-SBRT, at nephrectomy. Treatment described: 15 Gy SBRT to primary tumor, nephrectomy 4 weeks later. Measured with immunoSEQ multiplex PCR; TCRdb has only the in-frame clones, and not every one. The table includes 130,000 to 150,000 clones, 70% to 90% detected once. Sequenced material: blood, taken from a patient whose treatment included radiotherapy and nephrectomy. These receptors were collected from a woman aged 45-60 years with renal cell carcinoma.

The rearrangement uses TRBV7-2 and TRBJ2-2; maybe TRBD2 (5 bases). This CDR3 region has 16 residues. V dropped 5 bases and J dropped 5 bases, with 18 bases sitting between them. Germline-derived CDR1 and CDR2 are SGHTA and FQGNSA. The CDR3 DNA is TGTGCCAGCAGCAGGAGGATTGAAAGTTGGACCGGGGAGCTGTTTTTT. Amino acid sequence: CASSRRIESWTGELFF.

CDR3 protein: CASSYSDRGIGETQYF. In DNA form, the CDR3 reads TGTGCCAGCAGTTACTCGGACAGGGGGATTGGAGAGACCCAGTACTTC. This chain joins TRBV6-5 and TRBJ2-5; 10 nucleotides agree with TRBD1. The V gene end was trimmed by 0 bases and the J gene end by 4 bases; junction bases not matched to a gene: 5. The germline CDR1 and CDR2 sequences are MNHEY and SVGAGI. The CDR3 totals 16 residues.

The chain carries TRBV6-6 and TRBJ1-5, with no clear D. V was pared by 5 bases and J by 6 bases, with 5 bases between. Germline CDR1 MNHNY, CDR2 SVGAGI (reference sequence). CDR3 length: 11 amino acids. CDR3 amino acids: CASSDFQPQHF. The CDR3 DNA follows: TGTGCCAGCAGTGATTTTCAGCCCCAGCATTTT.

The rearrangement uses TRBV5-6 and TRBJ1-6; D not certain. This CDR3 is 16 amino acids long. The ends were cut back, 4 bases at V and 3 bases at J, with 14 bases in the middle. Germline loops: CDR1 SGHDT, CDR2 YYEEEE. CDR3 protein: CASSPMIEYYNSPLHF. The CDR3, as DNA: TGTGCCAGCAGCCCTATGATTGAGTACTATAATTCACCCCTCCACTTT. The whole variable domain, remainder taken from reference TRBV5-6 and TRBJ1-6, is DAGVTQSPTHLIKTRGQQVTLRCSPKSGHDTVSWYQQALGQGPQFIFQYYEEEERQRGNFPDRFSGHQFPNYSSELNVNALLLGDSALYLCASSPMIEYYNSPLHFGNGTRLTVT.

This clone was recorded a few times. The genes are TRBV2 and TRBJ2-2; the match to TRBD1 covers 7 bases. There are 14 residues in the CDR3. Trimming at V came to 8 bases and at J to 1 base, leaving 4 bases not matched to a gene. Germline V gene data show CDR1 as SNHLY and CDR2 as FYNNEI. The CDR3 region has the DNA TGTGCCAGCTCCGGGACAGTGAACACCGGGGAGCTGTTTTTT. This encodes CASSGTVNTGELFF.

The CDR3 DNA is TGTGCCAGCAGTGAATTTCGACAGGGGGCTACTCAATATTTT. Amino acids: CASSEFRQGATQYF. This chain joins TRBV25-1 and TRBJ2-3, with 10 bases identical to TRBD1. The germline V gene has CDR1 MGHDK and CDR2 SYGVNS. This CDR3 region has 14 residues. J gave up 15 bases and V 1 base, and 10 bases lay outside the gene matches.

This clone was recorded only once. Written as DNA, the CDR3 is TGTGCCAGCAGTGAAGCGGTGGTGTACAATGAGCAGTTCTTC. Translating gives CASSEAVVYNEQFF. The chain joins TRBV6-1 to TRBJ2-1, with no clear D. The CDR3 runs 14 residues. Trimming cost V 0 bases and J 4 bases, with 7 bases left between them. Germline CDR1 reads MNHNS; CDR2 reads SASEGT.

The chain couples TRBV10-3 to TRBJ2-7; D is tentatively TRBD1 or TRBD2 (5 bases each). The CDR3 contains 12 residues. V was cut by 10 bases and J by 6 bases, with 16 bases left in between. Germline V gene lookup returns CDR1 ENHRY and CDR2 SYGVKD. CDR3 DNA: TGTGCCACCTCAAAGGGGACCTCCGAGCAGTACTTC. Translation: CATSKGTSEQYF.

The chain couples TRBV10-2 to TRBJ2-7; 11 bases line up with TRBD2. Germline lookup yields CDR1 WSHSY and CDR2 SAAADI. The CDR3 length is 14 residues. The J segment lost 2 bases and the V segment lost 8 bases, leaving 5 bases of the junction unmatched. CDR3 residues: CASLRTSGPYEQYF. In nucleotides, the CDR3 is TGCGCCAGCCTTAGGACTAGCGGGCCCTACGAGCAGTACTTC.

This chain links TRBV6-5 with TRBJ2-5; tentatively, D is TRBD2 (6 bases). The CDR3 has 12 amino acids. Trimming pared 6 bases from V and 1 base from J, leaving 6 bases between. Germline loops: CDR1 MNHEY, CDR2 SVGAGI. Here the CDR3 DNA reads TGTGCCAGCAGGGGGGGCCAAGAGACCCAGTACTTC. Translating it yields CASRGGQETQYF.

V and J are TRBV27 and TRBJ2-2; D is perhaps TRBD1 (6 bases). With 2 bases removed from V and 1 base from J, the gap between germline ends came to 8 bases. The V gene's germline CDR1 is MNHEY and CDR2 SMNVEV (reference sequence). The CDR3 loop spans 15 amino acids. For the CDR3, the DNA is TGTGCCAGCAGTTTAGACAGGCTGAACACCGGGGAGCTGTTTTTT. This sequence encodes CASSLDRLNTGELFF.

The chain carries TRBV28 and TRBJ1-5; D unclear. The V end was cut by 11 bases, the J end by 0 bases, with 17 bases between. The CDR3 is 15 amino acids. Germline V gene sequence: CDR1 MDHEN, CDR2 SYDVKM. CDR3 protein: CASKRALSSNQPQHF. CDR3 nucleotides: TGTGCCTCCAAACGGGCCCTCAGTAGCAATCAGCCCCAGCATTTT.

This chain connects TRBV9 to TRBJ1-4; TRBD1 agrees at 9 bases. This CDR3 has 15 residues. Germline assignment: CDR1 SGDLS and CDR2 YYNGEE. Trimming at V came to 4 bases and at J to 8 bases, leaving 9 bases not matched to a gene. CDR3 in DNA: TGTGCCAGCAGCACCTTCGGGACAGGGCGAGAAAAACTGTTTTTT. It codes for CASSTFGTGREKLFF.

The J gene is TRBJ2-3, the V gene TRBV29-1; 12 bases fit TRBD2. Germline V lookup: CDR1 SQVTM, CDR2 ANQGSEA. The CDR3 loop spans 15 amino acids. J was trimmed by 2 bases and V by 2 bases; bases with no gene match: 2. For the CDR3, the DNA is TGCAGCGTTGAACTAGCGGGGGGGAACACAGATACGCAGTATTTT. This translates into CSVELAGGNTDTQYF.

The chain uses TRBV18 and TRBJ2-3, with D perhaps TRBD1 or TRBD2 (6 bases each). Trimming took off 2 bases at V and 4 bases at J, with 10 bases between the two ends. In germline, CDR1 is KGHSH, CDR2 LQKENI. The CDR3 extends over 14 amino acids. CDR3 residues: CASSPAGEADTQYF. CDR3 sequence (DNA): TGTGCCAGCTCACCAGCAGGGGAGGCAGATACGCAGTATTTT.